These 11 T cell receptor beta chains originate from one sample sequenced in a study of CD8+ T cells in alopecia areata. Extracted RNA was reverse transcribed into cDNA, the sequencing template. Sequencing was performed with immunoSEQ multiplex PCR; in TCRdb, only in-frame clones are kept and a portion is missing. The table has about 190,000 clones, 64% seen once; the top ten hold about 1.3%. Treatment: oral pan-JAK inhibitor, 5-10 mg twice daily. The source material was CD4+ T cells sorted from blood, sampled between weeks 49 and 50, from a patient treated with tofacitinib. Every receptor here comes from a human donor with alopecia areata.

The CDR3 nucleotides read TGCGCCAGCAGCTTGGGAACGACGGGGAACACTGAAGCTTTCTTT. It encodes CASSLGTTGNTEAFF. The chain combines TRBV5-1 with TRBJ1-1; D is undetermined. CDR3 length: 15 amino acids. CDR1 is SGHRS, CDR2 YFSETQ, per germline. Trimming left V 0 bases short and J 1 base short, with 10 bases between. Full variable domain (remainder filled in from reference TRBV5-1 and TRBJ1-1): KAGVTQTPRYLIKTRGQQVTLSCSPISGHRSVSWYQQTPGQGLQFLFEYFSETQRNKGNFPGRFSGRQFSNSRSEMNVSTLELGDSALYLCASSLGTTGNTEAFFGQGTRLTVV.

CDR3 loop: CSVEPGTGNIQYF. In nucleotides, the CDR3 is TGCAGCGTTGAACCAGGGACGGGAAACATTCAGTACTTC. V is TRBV29-1 and J is TRBJ2-4; the D call may be TRBD1 or TRBD2 (5 bases each). CDR3 length: 13 amino acids. Per germline, CDR1 SQVTM and CDR2 ANQGSEA. The V and J ends lost 2 bases and 6 bases respectively, with 11 bases between them.

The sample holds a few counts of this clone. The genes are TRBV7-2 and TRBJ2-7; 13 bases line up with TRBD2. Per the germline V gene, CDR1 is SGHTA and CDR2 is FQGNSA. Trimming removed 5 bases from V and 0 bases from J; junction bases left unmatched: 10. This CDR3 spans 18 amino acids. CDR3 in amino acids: CASSPGLAGAVFSYEQYF. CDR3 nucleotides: TGTGCCAGCAGCCCTGGACTAGCGGGGGCCGTTTTCTCCTACGAGCAGTACTTC.

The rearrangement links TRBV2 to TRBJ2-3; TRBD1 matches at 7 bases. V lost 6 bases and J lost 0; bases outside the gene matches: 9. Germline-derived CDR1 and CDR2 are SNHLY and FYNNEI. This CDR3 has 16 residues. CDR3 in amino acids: CASRTDRALSTDTQYF. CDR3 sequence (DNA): TGTGCCAGCAGGACCGACAGGGCACTAAGCACAGATACGCAGTATTTT.

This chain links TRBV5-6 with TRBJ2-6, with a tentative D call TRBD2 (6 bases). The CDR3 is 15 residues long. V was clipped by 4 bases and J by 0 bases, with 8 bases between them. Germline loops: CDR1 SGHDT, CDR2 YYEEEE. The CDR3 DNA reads TGTGCCAGCAGCCCCGGGGGCTCTGGGGCCAACGTCCTGACTTTC. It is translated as CASSPGGSGANVLTF. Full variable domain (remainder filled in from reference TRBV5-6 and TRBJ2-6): DAGVTQSPTHLIKTRGQQVTLRCSPKSGHDTVSWYQQALGQGPQFIFQYYEEEERQRGNFPDRFSGHQFPNYSSELNVNALLLGDSALYLCASSPGGSGANVLTFGAGSRLTVL.

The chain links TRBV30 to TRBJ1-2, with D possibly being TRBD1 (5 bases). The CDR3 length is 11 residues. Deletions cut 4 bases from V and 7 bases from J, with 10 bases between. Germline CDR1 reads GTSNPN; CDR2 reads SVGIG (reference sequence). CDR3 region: CAWMGHFGYTF. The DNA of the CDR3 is TGTGCCTGGATGGGGCACTTTGGCTACACCTTC.

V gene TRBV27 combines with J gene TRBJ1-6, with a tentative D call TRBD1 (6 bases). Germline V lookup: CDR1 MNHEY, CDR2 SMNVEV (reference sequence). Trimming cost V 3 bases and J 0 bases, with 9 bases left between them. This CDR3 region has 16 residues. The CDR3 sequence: CASSFDRSSYNSPLHF. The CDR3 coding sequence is TGTGCCAGCAGTTTCGACAGGAGCTCCTATAATTCACCCCTCCACTTT.

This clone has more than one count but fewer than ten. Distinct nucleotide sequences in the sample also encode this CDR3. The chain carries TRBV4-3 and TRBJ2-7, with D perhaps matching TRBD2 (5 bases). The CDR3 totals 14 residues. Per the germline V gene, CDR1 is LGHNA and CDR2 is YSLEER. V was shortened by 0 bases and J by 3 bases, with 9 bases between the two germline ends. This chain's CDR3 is CASSQDVGSYEQYF. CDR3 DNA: TGCGCCAGCAGCCAAGATGTAGGGAGCTACGAGCAGTACTTC.

CDR3 nucleotide sequence: TGCGCCAGCAGCTTGAACCAAGAGACCCAGTACTTC. This sequence encodes CASSLNQETQYF. The J gene is TRBJ2-5, the V gene TRBV5-1, with no clear D. Trimming took 1 base from V and 0 from J, leaving 1 base between them. Germline lookup yields CDR1 SGHRS and CDR2 YFSETQ. CDR3 length equals 12 residues.

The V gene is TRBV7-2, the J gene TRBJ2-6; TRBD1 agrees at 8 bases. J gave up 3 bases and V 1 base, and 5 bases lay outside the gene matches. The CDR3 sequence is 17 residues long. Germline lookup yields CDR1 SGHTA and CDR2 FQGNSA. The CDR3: CASSLVQGVGGANVLTF. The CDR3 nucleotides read TGTGCCAGCAGCTTAGTACAGGGGGTCGGTGGGGCCAACGTCCTGACTTTC.

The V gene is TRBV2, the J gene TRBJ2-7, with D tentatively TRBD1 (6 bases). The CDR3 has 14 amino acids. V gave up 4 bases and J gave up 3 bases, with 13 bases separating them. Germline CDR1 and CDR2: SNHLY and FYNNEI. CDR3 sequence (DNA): TGTGCCAGCAGTGCTCTGGGGGCCCGCTACGAGCAGTACTTC. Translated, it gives CASSALGARYEQYF.